This T cell receptor (beta chain) was sequenced in a study of metastatic and nonmetastatic thyroid tumors. Study in general: The study looked at repertoires side by side in blood and in tumor or nodule tissue from malignant and benign thyroid patients.

This clone was seen at least ten times. The target antigen is unknown. The germline V gene encodes CDR1 MNHEY and CDR2 SVGAGI. CDR3 length: 14 residues. V lost 0 bases and J lost 5, with 11 bases in between. Among the patients, none had received any treatment before thyroid surgery. Authors' data handling: A distant-metastasis classifier for papillary thyroid cancer was built using CDR3 differences across clinicopathological groups. TCRdb ran MiXCR on the PCR reads. These V and J calls rely on TCRdb rather than the paper's analysis. The sample has roughly 25,000 clones, under 15% seen once. Study observations and caveats: It was reportedly found that TCR beta diversity was significantly higher in malignant thyroid tumors than in benign nodules, a difference seen in both blood and tumor samples.

The sequence was collected from a female donor with papillary thyroid cancer or a benign thyroid nodule (not recorded which). Some clones in this sample may be carry-over from other donors' samples. V and J are TRBV6-5 and TRBJ2-7, with a tentative D call TRBD1 (5 bases). The sequencing sample was made of blood. DNA for the CDR3: TGTGCCAGCAGTTACTCGTCAGGGAATAACGAGCAGTACTTC. This sequence encodes CASSYSSGNNEQYF.